The TCR beta chain under discussion was sequenced for a study of T cell responses to AZD1222 COVID-19 vaccine. Study details: Whether given at about 4 or about 12 weeks, second doses were pooled.

General study results and limits: Donors in the cohort were predominantly white British and more often female, and clonal diversity was possibly underestimated. No day 14 peak samples; only post-peak repertoires were characterized. It was only six AZD1222 recipients who were seropositive at baseline.

About this clone: Its cognate antigen is unknown.

The data were produced by immunoSEQ multiplex PCR, yet TCRdb's version contains in-frame clones alone and is incomplete. This table holds about 150,000 clones, 90% found once. This CDR3 comprises 14 residues. V lost 5 bases and J lost 5; bases outside the gene matches: 2. Germline loops: CDR1 MNHEY, CDR2 SMNVEV (reference sequence). The material sequenced was peripheral blood, taken on day 0 of AZD1222 vaccination. The chain has TRBV27 and TRBJ2-2, with 10 nucleotides matching TRBD1. This TCR derives from an adult in good health. CDR3 DNA: TGTGCCAGCAGTCGGACAGGGGGGACCGGGGAGCTGTTTTTT. Translated, it gives CASSRTGGTGELFF.